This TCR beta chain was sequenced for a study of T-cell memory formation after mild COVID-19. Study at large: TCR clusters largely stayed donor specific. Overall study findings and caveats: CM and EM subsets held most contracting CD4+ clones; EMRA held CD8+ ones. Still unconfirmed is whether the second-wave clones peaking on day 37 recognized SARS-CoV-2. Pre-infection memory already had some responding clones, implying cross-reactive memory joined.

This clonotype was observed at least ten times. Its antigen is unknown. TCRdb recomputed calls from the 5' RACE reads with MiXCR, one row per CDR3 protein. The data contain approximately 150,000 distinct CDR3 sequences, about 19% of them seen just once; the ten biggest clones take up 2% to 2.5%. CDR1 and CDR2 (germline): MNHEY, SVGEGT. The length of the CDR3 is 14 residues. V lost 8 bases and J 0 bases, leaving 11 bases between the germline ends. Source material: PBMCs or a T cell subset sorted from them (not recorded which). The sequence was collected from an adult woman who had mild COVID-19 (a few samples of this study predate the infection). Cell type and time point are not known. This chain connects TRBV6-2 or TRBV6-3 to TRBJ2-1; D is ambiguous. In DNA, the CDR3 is TGTGCCAGCCTAGGTGGCAGCTCCTACAATGAGCAGTTCTTC. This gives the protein CASLGGSSYNEQFF.